This entry lists 23 T cell receptor beta chains sequenced from one sample in a study of cytomegalovirus exposure and HLA in healthy donors. It was with 60 Vbeta and 13 Jbeta primers that the PCR ran. Clones were read by immunoSEQ multiplex PCR, and TCRdb kept only the in-frame ones, dropping some. The sample carries over 70,000 clones, approximately 63% recorded once. Input material: PBMCs. The receptors stem from a woman aged 45-60 years in good health and CMV-seropositive.

This chain connects TRBV10-2 to TRBJ1-2; TRBD1 matches at 10 bases. The V gene's germline CDR1 is WSHSY and CDR2 SAAADI. V gave up 6 bases and J gave up 4 bases; unmatched junction bases: 8. The CDR3 has 15 amino acids. CDR3 sequence: CASRAGTGVGYGYTF. CDR3 nucleotides: TGCGCCAGCAGAGCTGGGACAGGGGTAGGCTATGGCTACACCTTC.

This clone has only a few counts. Other DNA sequences in the sample encode the same CDR3. V and J are TRBV11-3 and TRBJ2-2; TRBD2 agrees at 8 bases. The CDR3 is 15 residues long. With V trimmed by 5 bases and J by 1 base, 3 bases remained unmatched. CDR1 and CDR2 from the germline V gene are SGHNT and YENEEA. CDR3 coding DNA: TGTGCCAGCAGCGAAACTAGCGGGAACACCGGGGAGCTGTTTTTT. It specifies CASSETSGNTGELFF. Full variable domain (missing parts from reference TRBV11-3 and TRBJ2-2): EAGVVQSPRYKIIEKKQPVAFWCNPISGHNTLYWYLQNLGQGPELLIRYENEEAVDDSQLPKDRFSAERLKGVDSTLKIQPAELGDSAVYLCASSETSGNTGELFFGEGSRLTVL.

The chain is built from TRBV5-4 and TRBJ1-4, with 7 bases aligning to TRBD1. Germline V CDR1 and CDR2: SGHNT, YYREEE (reference sequence). The CDR3 extends over 14 amino acids. V was pared by 5 bases and J by 8 bases, with 9 bases of the junction left unmatched. The CDR3 region is CASRIDRDAEKLFF. The CDR3 DNA is TGTGCCAGCAGGATTGACAGGGACGCGGAAAAACTGTTTTTT. Full variable domain (rest looked up from reference TRBV5-4 and TRBJ1-4): ETGVTQSPTHLIKTRGQQVTLRCSSQSGHNTVSWYQQALGQGPQFIFQYYREEENGRGNFPPRFSGLQFPNYSSELNVNALELDDSALYLCASRIDRDAEKLFFGSGTQLSVL.

This clone was detected a few times. The chain is built from TRBV27 and TRBJ2-3; the D is unclear. Germline values: CDR1 MNHEY, CDR2 SMNVEV (reference sequence). Trimming shortened V by 2 bases and J by 2 bases, and 11 bases separated the two germline ends. This CDR3 is built from 15 residues. CDR3: CASSLMAVYTDTQYF. DNA of the CDR3: TGTGCCAGCAGTTTAATGGCGGTATACACAGATACGCAGTATTTT.

The genes are TRBV6-5 and TRBJ1-1; D not certain. V was pared by 2 bases and J by 3 bases, with 7 bases between. Germline V gene data show CDR1 as MNHEY and CDR2 as SVGAGI. The CDR3 has 13 residues. Here the CDR3 DNA reads TGTGCCAGCAGTTACAGGAGGGACACTGAAGCTTTCTTT. As protein: CASSYRRDTEAFF.

J is TRBJ2-1 and V is TRBV7-6, with D possibly being TRBD2 (7 bases). Germline values: CDR1 SGHVS, CDR2 FNYEAQ. The CDR3 has 15 amino acids. Deletions cut 5 bases from V and 7 bases from J, with 18 bases between. The CDR3 sequence: CASSPRGGTANEQFF. CDR3 nucleotide sequence: TGTGCCAGCAGCCCGAGGGGGGGAACGGCGAATGAGCAGTTCTTC.

This sequence joins TRBV6-1 and TRBJ2-7; a weak D match, TRBD2 (6 bases). The CDR3 is made up of 15 amino acids. Germline V CDR1 and CDR2: MNHNS, SASEGT. The V end was cut by 1 base, the J end by 4 bases, with 14 bases between. The DNA for the CDR3 is TGTGCCAGCAGTGAAGGTGCGGGTGCGGGATACGAGCAGTACTTC. It codes for CASSEGAGAGYEQYF.

The chain recombines TRBV4-2 with TRBJ2-3; 7 bases are shared with TRBD2. The CDR3 sequence is 16 residues long. V was clipped by 4 bases and J by 4 bases; unmatched bases: 11. CDR1 is LGHNA and CDR2 is YNFKEQ in the germline V gene. CDR3 protein: CASSPFGGRSADTQYF. DNA for the CDR3: TGTGCCAGCAGCCCCTTTGGCGGGAGAAGCGCAGATACGCAGTATTTT.

The sample holds one count of this clone. This rearrangement joins TRBV13 to TRBJ1-2, with D unresolved. Per the germline V gene, CDR1 is PRHDT and CDR2 is FYEKMQ (reference sequence). There are 14 residues in the CDR3. Trimming stripped 2 bases from V and 5 bases from J, with 12 bases between. CDR3 residues: CASSLRLGGYGYTF. CDR3 DNA sequence: TGTGCCAGCAGCTTACGTTTGGGCGGGTATGGCTACACCTTC.

This clone was counted once. This chain connects TRBV6-5 to TRBJ2-7; perhaps TRBD1 as D (6 bases). This CDR3 spans 14 amino acids. The germline CDR1 and CDR2 sequences are MNHEY and SVGAGI. V dropped 4 bases and J dropped 7 bases, with 17 bases sitting between them. CDR3 loop: CASSSPDSLGEQYF. The CDR3 DNA reads TGTGCCAGCAGTTCACCGGACAGTCTGGGTGAGCAGTACTTC.

The J gene is TRBJ2-1, the V gene TRBV5-4; 8 bases fit TRBD2. The V gene's germline CDR1 is SGHNT and CDR2 YYREEE (reference sequence). V gave up 4 bases and J gave up 5 bases; unmatched junction bases: 8. The CDR3 totals 15 residues. The CDR3 is CASSPSGSLNNEQFF. The CDR3 DNA reads TGTGCCAGCAGCCCCAGCGGGAGTCTTAACAATGAGCAGTTCTTC.

This clone has a single count. The chain couples TRBV9 to TRBJ2-7, with TRBD2 identical over 12 bases. This CDR3 comprises 15 residues. Losses at the gene ends were 3 bases for V and 5 bases for J; bases not matched to a gene: 6. In germline, CDR1 is SGDLS, CDR2 YYNGEE. In nucleotides, the CDR3 is TGTGCCAGCAGCGCACGACTAGCGGGAGTCCACGAGCAGTACTTC. Its protein product is CASSARLAGVHEQYF.

J is TRBJ1-5 and V is TRBV30; 8 nucleotides match TRBD1. Germline CDR1 and CDR2: GTSNPN and SVGIG (reference sequence). Trimming removed 3 bases from V and 6 bases from J; junction bases left unmatched: 10. The CDR3 has 15 amino acids. CDR3 nucleotide sequence: TGTGCCTGGAGCTCCCTGGACAGGGTGAGTCAGCCCCAGCATTTT. It translates to CAWSSLDRVSQPQHF.

The chain uses TRBV19 and TRBJ2-7, with TRBD1 as a possible D gene (5 bases). The ends were cut back, 2 bases at V and 2 bases at J, with 10 bases in the middle. Germline lookup yields CDR1 LNHDA and CDR2 SQIVND (reference sequence). CDR3 length: 14 amino acids. CDR3 sequence (DNA): TGTGCCAGTAGTATATTAGGGGATACCTACGAGCAGTACTTC. Translated: CASSILGDTYEQYF.

V is TRBV5-6 and J is TRBJ2-7, with TRBD2 as a possible D gene (5 bases). The CDR3 runs to 11 residues. CDR1 and CDR2 (germline): SGHDT, YYEEEE. V gave up 2 bases and J gave up 7 bases, with 7 bases separating them. The CDR3, as DNA: TGTGCCAGCAGCTTTTCGGGGGAGCAGTACTTC. Its protein is CASSFSGEQYF.

The V gene is TRBV7-2, the J gene TRBJ2-5; D not certain. Between the trimmed V and J ends, which lost 1 base and 1 base, there was a span of 10 bases. CDR3 length equals 15 residues. Germline CDR1 and CDR2: SGHTA and FQGNSA. The CDR3 DNA follows: TGTGCCAGCAGCTTAGTTGTACAGTCCCAAGAGACCCAGTACTTC. Translating it yields CASSLVVQSQETQYF. Complete variable domain (other parts from reference TRBV7-2 and TRBJ2-5): GAGVSQSPSNKVTEKGKDVELRCDPISGHTALYWYRQSLGQGLEFLIYFQGNSAPDKSGLPSDRFSAERTGGSVSTLTIQRTQQEDSAVYLCASSLVVQSQETQYFGPGTRLLVL.

The rearrangement links TRBV7-2 to TRBJ2-4; TRBD1 might be the D (5 bases). This CDR3 has 16 residues. The V end was cut by 0 bases, the J end by 5 bases, with 14 bases between. Looked up from germline, CDR1 is SGHTA and CDR2 is FQGNSA. CDR3 DNA: TGTGCCAGCAGCTTAGCCGTAGGGGCGGCCGAAAACATTCAGTACTTC. It is translated as CASSLAVGAAENIQYF.

V usage is TRBV28 and J usage is TRBJ1-1; 8 nucleotides match TRBD1. The CDR3 loop spans 17 amino acids. The junction had 11 bases not matched to a gene; V was cut back by 5 bases and J by 0 bases. Germline CDR1 reads MDHEN; CDR2 reads SYDVKM. The CDR3 region has the DNA TGTGCCAGCAGTCACTCGGGGACAGGTTTCATGAACACTGAAGCTTTCTTT. This translates into CASSHSGTGFMNTEAFF.

CDR3 region: CASSLSLEKLFF. The CDR3 coding sequence is TGTGCCAGTAGTCTTTCCTTGGAAAAACTGTTTTTT. The rearrangement joins TRBV19 to TRBJ1-4; D not certain. Germline CDR1 and CDR2: LNHDA and SQIVND (reference sequence). Between the trimmed V and J ends, which lost 5 bases and 8 bases, there was a span of 9 bases. The CDR3 loop spans 12 amino acids.

J is TRBJ2-7 and V is TRBV7-2; 10 bases match TRBD2. Looked up from germline, CDR1 is SGHTA and CDR2 is FQGNSA. Trimming removed 5 bases from V and 1 base from J; junction bases left unmatched: 8. The length of the CDR3 is 16 residues. CDR3 in DNA: TGTGCCAGCAGCCCCCAGCGGGGGGGCGGGTCCTACGAGCAGTACTTC. It codes for CASSPQRGGGSYEQYF.

V gene TRBV5-6 combines with J gene TRBJ1-2; no definite D call. CDR3 length equals 13 residues. Per germline, CDR1 SGHDT and CDR2 YYEEEE. Trimming pared 4 bases from V and 8 bases from J, leaving 15 bases between. The DNA for the CDR3 is TGTGCCAGCAGCCCCGCGGCGGGCAGGGGCTACACCTTC. It encodes CASSPAAGRGYTF. The entire variable domain, with the rest obtained from reference TRBV5-6 and TRBJ1-2, is as follows: DAGVTQSPTHLIKTRGQQVTLRCSPKSGHDTVSWYQQALGQGPQFIFQYYEEEERQRGNFPDRFSGHQFPNYSSELNVNALLLGDSALYLCASSPAAGRGYTFGSGTRLTVV.

The V call is TRBV10-2, the J call TRBJ2-7, with 7 bases lining up with TRBD2. The CDR3 is made up of 13 amino acids. Unmatched junction bases numbered 9, after V lost 10 bases and J lost 3 bases. CDR1 WSHSY and CDR2 SAAADI come from the germline V gene. The CDR3 reads CATLAATNYEQYF. CDR3 in DNA: TGCGCCACCCTAGCGGCGACCAACTACGAGCAGTACTTC.

The V and J genes are TRBV5-4 and TRBJ2-3; 11 bases are a match to TRBD2. The CDR3 is made up of 17 amino acids. From germline, CDR1 is SGHNT and CDR2 YYREEE (reference sequence). V was pared by 3 bases and J by 1 base, with 7 bases of the junction left unmatched. The CDR3 reads CASSSRTSGRGTDTQYF. CDR3 nucleotide sequence: TGTGCCAGCAGCTCTAGAACTAGCGGGAGAGGCACAGATACGCAGTATTTT.